This paragraph reports one TCR beta chain. V lost 10 bases to trimming and J lost 1 base, with 19 bases between them. The CDR3 consists of 15 residues. Germline CDR1 and CDR2: MNHEY and SVGAGI. These data belong to a study of blood T cell repertoires in COVID-19. Turning to the study itself: Spain, Italy and the United States supplied samples that represented acute and convalescent COVID-19. From T cells, B-cell-depleted T cells, or PBMCs came the material, which was cDNA or gDNA.

Original methodology: Cell counts per sample came from amplifying reference gene primers. Generated by immunoSEQ multiplex PCR, the TCRdb table keeps only in-frame clones and is missing some. V, J and clone size derive from that table, while D and trimming were established from the DNA sequence. The table has 130,000 or so clones, about 86% seen once. Input material: peripheral blood. The clonotype was recovered from a woman aged 45 to 65 who had recovered from COVID-19. The genes are TRBV6-5 and TRBJ1-1; D may be TRBD1 (5 bases). The CDR3 region is CATEKGKGENTEAFF. The CDR3 nucleotides read TGTGCCACCGAGAAGGGGAAGGGTGAGAACACTGAAGCTTTCTTT.